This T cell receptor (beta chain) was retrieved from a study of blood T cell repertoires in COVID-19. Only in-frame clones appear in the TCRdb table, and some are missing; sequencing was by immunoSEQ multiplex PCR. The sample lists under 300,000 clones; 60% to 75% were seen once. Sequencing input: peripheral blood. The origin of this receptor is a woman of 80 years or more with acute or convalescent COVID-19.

The CDR3 region has the DNA TGTGCCAGCAGTGCCCTCTCGGAGGGGAACTCCTACGAGCAGTACTTC. The encoded protein is CASSALSEGNSYEQYF. The gene calls are TRBV6-1 and TRBJ2-7, with D possibly being TRBD2 (6 bases). The CDR3 covers 16 residues. V gave up 4 bases and J gave up 0 bases, with 16 bases separating them. CDR1 MNHNS and CDR2 SASEGT come from the germline V gene.